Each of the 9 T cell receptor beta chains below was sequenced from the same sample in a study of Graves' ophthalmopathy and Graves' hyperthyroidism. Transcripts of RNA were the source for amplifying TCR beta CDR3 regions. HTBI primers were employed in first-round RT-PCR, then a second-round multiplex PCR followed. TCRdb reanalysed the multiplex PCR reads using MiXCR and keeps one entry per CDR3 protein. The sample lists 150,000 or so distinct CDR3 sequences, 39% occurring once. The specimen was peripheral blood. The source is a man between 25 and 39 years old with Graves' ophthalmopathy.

For the CDR3, the DNA is TGTGCCAGCAGCGTAACTGTCGACACTGAAGCTTTCTTT. Amino acid sequence: CASSVTVDTEAFF. The chain combines TRBV9 with TRBJ1-1; D remains unclear. V lost 1 base and J lost 3, with 7 bases in between. Germline V gives CDR1 SGDLS, CDR2 YYNGEE. This CDR3 is built from 13 residues. Full variable domain (rest looked up from reference TRBV9 and TRBJ1-1): DSGVTQTPKHLITATGQRVTLRCSPRSGDLSVYWYQQSLDQGLQFLIQYYNGEERAKGNILERFSAQQFPDLHSELNLSSLELGDSALYFCASSVTVDTEAFFGQGTRLTVV.

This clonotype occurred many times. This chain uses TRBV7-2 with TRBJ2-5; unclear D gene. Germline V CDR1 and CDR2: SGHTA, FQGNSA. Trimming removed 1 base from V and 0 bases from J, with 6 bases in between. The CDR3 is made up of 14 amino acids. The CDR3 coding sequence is TGTGCCAGCAGCTTAGGACGCTACCAAGAGACCCAGTACTTC. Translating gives CASSLGRYQETQYF.

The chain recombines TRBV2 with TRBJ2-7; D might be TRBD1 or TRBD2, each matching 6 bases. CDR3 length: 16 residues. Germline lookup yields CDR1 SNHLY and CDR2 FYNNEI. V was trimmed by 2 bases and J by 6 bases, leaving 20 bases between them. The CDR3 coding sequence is TGTGCCAGCAGTGAACCTTCTAGAGGGGGGAGGTTCGAGCAGTACTTC. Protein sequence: CASSEPSRGGRFEQYF.

CDR3 residues: CASSRNSVVNQPQHF. The CDR3 DNA is TGTGCCAGCAGTCGAAATAGCGTAGTAAATCAGCCCCAGCATTTT. The chain has TRBV28 and TRBJ1-5; D not certain. The ends were cut back, 5 bases at V and 4 bases at J, with 15 bases in the middle. Germline values: CDR1 MDHEN, CDR2 SYDVKM. The length of the CDR3 is 15 residues.

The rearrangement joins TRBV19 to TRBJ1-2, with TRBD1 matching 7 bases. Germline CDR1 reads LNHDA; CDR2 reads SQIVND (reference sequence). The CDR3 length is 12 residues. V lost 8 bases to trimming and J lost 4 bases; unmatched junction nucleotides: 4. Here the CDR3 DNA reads TGTGCCAGTGGTACAGGGGTCTATGGCTACACCTTC. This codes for CASGTGVYGYTF.

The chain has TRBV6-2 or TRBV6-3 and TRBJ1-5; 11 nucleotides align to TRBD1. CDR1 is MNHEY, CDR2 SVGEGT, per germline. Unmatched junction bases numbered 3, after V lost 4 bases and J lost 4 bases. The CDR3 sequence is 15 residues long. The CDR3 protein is CASSSRDRGNQPQHF. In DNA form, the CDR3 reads TGTGCCAGCAGTTCCCGGGACAGGGGGAATCAGCCCCAGCATTTT.

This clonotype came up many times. In DNA, the CDR3 is TGTGCCAGCGGCGAGGGATTCAACCCCTACGAGCAGTACTTC. Protein sequence: CASGEGFNPYEQYF. The J gene is TRBJ2-7, the V gene TRBV28; perhaps TRBD2 as D (5 bases). The CDR3 extends over 14 amino acids. V dropped 8 bases and J dropped 2 bases, with 16 bases sitting between them. In germline, CDR1 is MDHEN, CDR2 SYDVKM.

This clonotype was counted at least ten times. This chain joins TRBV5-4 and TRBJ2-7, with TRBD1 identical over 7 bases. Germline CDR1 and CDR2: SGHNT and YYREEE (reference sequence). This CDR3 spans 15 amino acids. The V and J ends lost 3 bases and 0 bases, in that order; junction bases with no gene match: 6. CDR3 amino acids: CASSWATGSSYEQYF. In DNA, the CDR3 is TGTGCCAGCAGCTGGGCGACAGGGAGCTCCTACGAGCAGTACTTC.

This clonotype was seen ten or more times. The CDR3 bases are TGCAGTGCGTTCGTAAACGAGCAGTACTTC. This codes for CSAFVNEQYF. The chain combines TRBV20-1 with TRBJ2-7, with D uncertain. Trimming left V 6 bases short and J 5 bases short, with 8 bases between. The CDR3 consists of 10 residues. Germline lookup yields CDR1 DFQATT and CDR2 SNEGSKA (reference sequence).